The entry that follows covers one T cell receptor beta chain sequence. This specimen comes from a study of technical replicates of blood from several donors. The repertoire was sequenced with immunoSEQ multiplex PCR; TCRdb's copy has only in-frame clones and lacks some. The sample holds tens of thousands of clones, approximately 97% seen once. The length of the CDR3 is 14 residues. V trimming: 4 bases; J trimming: 0 bases; junction bases outside the gene matches: 1. The V gene's germline CDR1 is MNHEY and CDR2 SVGAGI. Specimen: T cells isolated from PBMCs. This receptor was identified in a human donor in good health. The J gene is TRBJ1-2, the V gene TRBV6-5; 8 bases map to TRBD1. The CDR3 region is CASSSDRANYGYTF. The CDR3 nucleotides read TGTGCCAGCAGTTCGGACAGGGCTAACTATGGCTACACCTTC.